These 22 T cell receptor beta chains originate from one sample sequenced in a study of cytomegalovirus exposure and HLA in healthy donors. The primer mix had 60 Vbeta and 13 Jbeta primers. Here immunoSEQ multiplex PCR was the method, and the copy in TCRdb shows in-frame clones only, minus some. The repertoire holds 100,000 to 150,000 clones, with around 86% as singletons. Sequencing input: PBMCs. Source of these receptors: a man younger than 40 in good health and CMV-seronegative.

V is TRBV6-5 and J is TRBJ2-2; tentatively, D is TRBD2 (6 bases). Per germline, CDR1 MNHEY and CDR2 SVGAGI. The V end was cut by 6 bases, the J end by 5 bases, with 13 bases between. The CDR3 runs to 14 residues. The CDR3 DNA is TGTGCCAGCAGCGCCTGGGCGGGGACCGGGGAGCTGTTTTTT. Protein sequence: CASSAWAGTGELFF.

The rearrangement links TRBV7-9 to TRBJ2-1; D is uncertain. The germline V gene has CDR1 SEHNR and CDR2 FQNEAQ (reference sequence). The CDR3 runs 13 residues. V gave up 3 bases and J gave up 5 bases, with 8 bases separating them. The CDR3 here is CASSFGGNNEQFF. The CDR3 coding sequence is TGTGCCAGCAGCTTCGGCGGTAACAATGAGCAGTTCTTC.

On this clone itself: Compared with germline, one end of the junction differs, possibly owing to a read error. The CDR3: CATSDGGTELYEQYF. Here the CDR3 DNA reads TGTGCCACCAGTGATGGGGGGACAGAACTTTACGAGCAGTACTTC. V and J are TRBV10-3 and TRBJ2-7, with a possible D match to TRBD1 (7 bases). CDR3 length equals 15 residues. Germline loops: CDR1 ENHRY, CDR2 SYGVKD.

This clone appeared a single time. The V and J genes are TRBV15 and TRBJ2-7; perhaps TRBD1 as D (6 bases). The V and J ends lost 1 base and 0 bases respectively, with 7 bases between them. The germline gives CDR1 LNHNV, CDR2 YYDKDF (reference sequence). The CDR3 runs to 14 residues. CDR3 nucleotides: TGTGCCACCAGCAGAGGGACAGCCTCCTACGAGCAGTACTTC. It specifies CATSRGTASYEQYF.

The rearrangement uses TRBV9 and TRBJ1-5; possible D gene TRBD1, 5 bases. The CDR3 totals 15 residues. The V gene's germline CDR1 is SGDLS and CDR2 YYNGEE. Trimming removed 3 bases at V and 0 bases at J, with 10 bases between. The CDR3 is CASSADSNSNQPQHF. CDR3 DNA sequence: TGTGCCAGCAGCGCCGACAGCAATAGCAATCAGCCCCAGCATTTT.

This chain joins TRBV12-2 and TRBJ2-7; TRBD2, the D gene given by the table, was not confirmed from the DNA. TRBV12-2 is flagged as a pseudogene. The CDR3 spans 16 residues. The CDR3 DNA is TGTGCAAGTCGCTTTGAGGGTCCCTTTAGAGGCTACGAGCAGTACTTC. Translation: CASRFEGPFRGYEQYF.

As for this clone: Other DNA sequences in the same sample also yield this CDR3. This chain joins TRBV5-1 and TRBJ2-1, with a tentative D call TRBD2 (5 bases). V lost 0 bases, J lost 1 base, and 8 bases lay in between. CDR1 is SGHRS and CDR2 is YFSETQ in the germline V gene. The length of the CDR3 is 15 residues. The CDR3 nucleotides are TGCGCCAGCAGCTTGGGCCTAGCATCCTACAATGAGCAGTTCTTC. Its protein is CASSLGLASYNEQFF.

This clone has more than one count but fewer than ten. This chain connects TRBV6-5 to TRBJ1-2, with D uncertain. This CDR3 comprises 13 residues. The germline V gene encodes CDR1 MNHEY and CDR2 SVGAGI. Trimming left V 2 bases short and J 1 base short, with 5 bases between. The CDR3 loop reads CASSYRVNYGYTF. CDR3 coding DNA: TGTGCCAGCAGTTACCGAGTTAACTATGGCTACACCTTC.

The chain links TRBV6-5 to TRBJ1-6, with D tentatively TRBD1 (5 bases). This CDR3 region has 16 residues. The V and J ends lost 2 bases and 7 bases respectively, with 15 bases between them. Germline CDR1 is MNHEY and CDR2 is SVGAGI. CDR3 region: CASSYRRQGGNSPLHF. CDR3 DNA sequence: TGTGCCAGCAGTTACCGCAGGCAGGGTGGGAATTCACCCCTCCACTTT.

CDR3 nucleotide sequence: TGCGCCAGCAGCTTGGGGGACAGAATGAGCAATGAGCAGTTCTTC. It codes for CASSLGDRMSNEQFF. The V call is TRBV5-1, the J call TRBJ2-1; TRBD1 agrees at 7 bases. CDR1 is SGHRS, CDR2 YFSETQ, per germline. J lost 6 bases, V lost 0 bases, and 6 bases had no gene match. CDR3 length: 15 amino acids.

This chain joins TRBV29-1 and TRBJ2-2; no definite D call. V lost 7 bases and J lost 4, with 7 bases in between. The germline CDR1 and CDR2 sequences are SQVTM and ANQGSEA. The length of the CDR3 is 11 residues. CDR3 loop: CSASGTGELFF. The CDR3, as DNA: TGCAGCGCTTCGGGCACCGGGGAGCTGTTTTTT.

The CDR3 DNA sequence: TGTGCCAGCAGCCCCAGCCTGGACATCACTTACGAGCAGTACTTC. Encoded protein: CASSPSLDITYEQYF. The rearrangement links TRBV9 to TRBJ2-7; D is possibly TRBD1 (5 bases). The CDR3 covers 15 residues. The V end lost 4 bases, the J end lost 4 bases, and 18 bases lay between the germline ends. Germline V gene lookup returns CDR1 SGDLS and CDR2 YYNGEE.

This chain uses TRBV7-2 with TRBJ1-1; perhaps TRBD1 as D (5 bases). Germline values: CDR1 SGHTA, CDR2 FQGNSA. The CDR3 spans 15 residues. V was cut by 4 bases and J by 5 bases, with 17 bases left in between. In DNA form, the CDR3 reads TGTGCCAGCAGCTACGACTCAGGGAGGGTGACTGAAGCTTTCTTT. It yields the protein CASSYDSGRVTEAFF.

The chain carries TRBV7-6 and TRBJ2-1, with D tentatively TRBD1 (6 bases). This CDR3 spans 12 amino acids. The V gene's germline CDR1 is SGHVS and CDR2 FNYEAQ. Trimming pared 0 bases from V and 10 bases from J, leaving 7 bases between. CDR3 in amino acids: CASSLARGEQFF. The CDR3 DNA is TGTGCCAGCAGCTTAGCGAGGGGGGAGCAGTTCTTC.

This chain connects TRBV11-2 to TRBJ1-2; 8 nucleotides agree with TRBD1. This CDR3 contains 15 residues. Germline lookup yields CDR1 SGHAT and CDR2 FQNNGV. V lost 4 bases, J lost 6 bases, and 10 bases stayed unmatched. CDR3 in amino acids: CASSSLSGGANGYTF. In nucleotides, the CDR3 is TGTGCCAGCAGCTCCCTCTCAGGGGGCGCGAATGGCTACACCTTC.

The rearrangement joins TRBV28 to TRBJ2-1; 13 bases line up with TRBD2. There are 15 residues in the CDR3. The junction had 8 bases not matched to a gene; V was cut back by 7 bases and J by 8 bases. From germline, CDR1 is MDHEN and CDR2 SYDVKM. The CDR3 DNA follows: TGTGCCAGCACCAGGACTAGCGGGGGTGGTTATGAGCAGTTCTTC. Translation gives CASTRTSGGGYEQFF.

The V and J genes are TRBV5-1 and TRBJ2-3, with D possibly being TRBD1 (6 bases). Trimming took off 0 bases at V and 3 bases at J, with 11 bases between the two ends. CDR3 size: 15 residues. The V gene's germline CDR1 is SGHRS and CDR2 YFSETQ. The CDR3 DNA reads as TGCGCCAGCAGCTTGGCCTCAACAGGGACAGATACGCAGTATTTT. Translating gives CASSLASTGTDTQYF. Using reference TRBV5-1 and TRBJ2-3 for the parts outside the CDR3, the full variable domain is KAGVTQTPRYLIKTRGQQVTLSCSPISGHRSVSWYQQTPGQGLQFLFEYFSETQRNKGNFPGRFSGRQFSNSRSEMNVSTLELGDSALYLCASSLASTGTDTQYFGPGTRLTVL.

The genes are TRBV28 and TRBJ2-3, with a weak D call TRBD1 (5 bases). The CDR3 contains 15 residues. Germline CDR1 is MDHEN and CDR2 is SYDVKM. Trimming removed 2 bases from V and 0 bases from J, with 9 bases in between. CDR3 amino acids: CASSLQGSSTDTQYF. CDR3 in DNA: TGTGCCAGCAGTTTACAGGGATCTAGCACAGATACGCAGTATTTT.

The chain combines TRBV19 with TRBJ2-7; D remains ambiguous. Germline V gene data show CDR1 as LNHDA and CDR2 as SQIVND (reference sequence). This CDR3 contains 16 residues. Trimming left V 3 bases short and J 2 bases short, with 17 bases between. CDR3: CASSMSPGGTPYEQYF. The CDR3 DNA reads as TGTGCCAGTAGTATGTCCCCCGGCGGAACCCCCTACGAGCAGTACTTC.

The chain couples TRBV11-2 to TRBJ2-3; D gene uncertain. Trimming stripped 5 bases from V and 3 bases from J, with 12 bases between. The CDR3 consists of 14 residues. CDR1 SGHAT and CDR2 FQNNGV come from the germline V gene. CDR3 protein: CASSLRPLTDTQYF. Written as DNA, the CDR3 is TGTGCCAGCAGCCTGCGGCCCCTTACAGATACGCAGTATTTT.

The V call is TRBV4-2, the J call TRBJ2-7; D gene unclear. The CDR3 sequence is 11 residues long. CDR1 and CDR2 (germline): LGHNA, YNFKEQ. V dropped 2 bases and J dropped 7 bases, with 6 bases sitting between them. The CDR3 DNA sequence: TGTGCCAGCAGCCAACGTAGTGAGCAGTACTTC. This codes for CASSQRSEQYF.

The chain joins TRBV9 to TRBJ2-3; 8 bases match TRBD1. The CDR3 extends over 15 amino acids. The trim removed 3 bases at V and 2 bases at J, leaving 5 bases unmatched. CDR1 is SGDLS and CDR2 is YYNGEE in the germline V gene. CDR3 in DNA: TGTGCCAGCAGCGGCAGGGGGCGAGACACAGATACGCAGTATTTT. Protein sequence: CASSGRGRDTDTQYF.